Shown below are 5 T cell receptor beta chains from a single sample sequenced in a study of blood T cell repertoires in COVID-19. The repertoire was sequenced with immunoSEQ multiplex PCR; TCRdb's copy has only in-frame clones and lacks some. The data contain roughly 80,000 clones, about 85% of them seen just once; the ten biggest clones take up about 14%. Sequenced: peripheral blood. Source of these receptors: a woman in her seventies with acute or convalescent COVID-19.

The V gene is TRBV29-1, the J gene TRBJ2-7; possibly TRBD1 for D (5 bases). CDR1 is SQVTM, CDR2 ANQGSEA, per germline. The ends were cut back, 0 bases at V and 3 bases at J, with 15 bases in the middle. There are 15 residues in the CDR3. CDR3 bases: TGCAGCGTTGAAGATGGAGCCTCAGGGCGCTACGAGCAGTACGTC. Translating gives CSVEDGASGRYEQYV.

This clone occurred once. This CDR3 is CASSSLEIGQYDGYTF. For the CDR3, the DNA is TGTGCCAGCAGCTCTCTTGAAATCGGACAATACGATGGCTACACCTTC. The chain links TRBV5-4 to TRBJ1-2, with D maybe TRBD1 (5 bases). The CDR3 is made up of 16 amino acids. Looked up from germline, CDR1 is SGHNT and CDR2 is YYREEE (reference sequence). V lost 3 bases, J lost 6 bases, and 21 bases lay in between.

The chain's CDR3 is CASSLDQGASTEAFF. The CDR3 region has the DNA TGTGCCAGCAGTTTAGACCAGGGGGCTAGCACTGAAGCTTTCTTT. The rearrangement joins TRBV27 to TRBJ1-1; 8 bases align to TRBD1. Looked up from germline, CDR1 is MNHEY and CDR2 is SMNVEV (reference sequence). The J segment lost 4 bases and the V segment lost 2 bases, leaving 6 bases of the junction unmatched. The CDR3 sequence is 15 residues long.

CDR3: CASTVSGGLGQPQHF. CDR3 nucleotide sequence: TGTGCCAGCACCGTATCGGGGGGGCTCGGGCAGCCCCAGCATTTT. The rearrangement joins TRBV7-9 to TRBJ1-5; D may be TRBD1 (6 bases). Between the trimmed V and J ends, which lost 7 bases and 7 bases, there was a span of 20 bases. The germline gives CDR1 SEHNR, CDR2 FQNEAQ (reference sequence). The CDR3 consists of 15 residues.

This chain connects TRBV4-3 to TRBJ2-3; 11 bases are a match to TRBD2. The CDR3 is 16 amino acids. The J segment lost 6 bases and the V segment lost 4 bases, leaving 9 bases of the junction unmatched. CDR1 is LGHNA, CDR2 YSLEER, per germline. CDR3 sequence (DNA): TGCGCCAGCAGCCCCCTAACTAGCGGGGGCCTGGATACGCAGTATTTT. It codes for CASSPLTSGGLDTQYF.